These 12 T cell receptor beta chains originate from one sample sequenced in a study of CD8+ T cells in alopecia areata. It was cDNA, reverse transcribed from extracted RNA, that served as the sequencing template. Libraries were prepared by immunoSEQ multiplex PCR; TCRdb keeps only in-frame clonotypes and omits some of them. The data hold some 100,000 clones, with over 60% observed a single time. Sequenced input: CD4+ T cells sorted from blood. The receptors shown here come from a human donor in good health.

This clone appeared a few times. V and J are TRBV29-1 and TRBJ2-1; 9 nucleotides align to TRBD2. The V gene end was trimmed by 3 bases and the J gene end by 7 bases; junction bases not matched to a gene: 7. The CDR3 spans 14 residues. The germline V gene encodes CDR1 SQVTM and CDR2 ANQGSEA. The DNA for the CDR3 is TGCAGCGTTGATTTTAGCGGGGGAAGGAATGAGCAGTTCTTC. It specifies CSVDFSGGRNEQFF.

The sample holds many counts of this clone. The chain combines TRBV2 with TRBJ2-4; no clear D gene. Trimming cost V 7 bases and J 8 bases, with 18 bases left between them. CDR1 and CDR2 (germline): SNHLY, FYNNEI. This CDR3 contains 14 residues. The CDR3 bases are TGTGCCAGCACCCTGTTGGCCTCCGCCGACATTCAGTACTTC. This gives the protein CASTLLASADIQYF.

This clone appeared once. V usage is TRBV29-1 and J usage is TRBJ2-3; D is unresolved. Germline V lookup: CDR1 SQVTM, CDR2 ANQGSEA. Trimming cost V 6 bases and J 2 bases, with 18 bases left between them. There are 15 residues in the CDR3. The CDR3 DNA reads TGCAGCGTAGTTCGCCGGGCAGGCTTCACAGATACGCAGTATTTT. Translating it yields CSVVRRAGFTDTQYF.

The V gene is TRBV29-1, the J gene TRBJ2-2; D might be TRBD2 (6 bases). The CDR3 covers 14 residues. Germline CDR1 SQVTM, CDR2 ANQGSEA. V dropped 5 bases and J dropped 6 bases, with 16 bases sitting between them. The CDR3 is CSVNRDLPPGELFF. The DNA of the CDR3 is TGCAGCGTTAACCGGGACTTACCCCCCGGGGAGCTGTTTTTT.

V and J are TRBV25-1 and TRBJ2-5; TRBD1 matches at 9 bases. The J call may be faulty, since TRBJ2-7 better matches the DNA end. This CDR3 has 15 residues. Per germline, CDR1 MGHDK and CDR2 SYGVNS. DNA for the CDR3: TGTGCCAGCCCTTCCGGGACAGGGAGCTCCTACGAGCAGTACTTC. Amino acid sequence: CASPSGTGSSYEQYF.

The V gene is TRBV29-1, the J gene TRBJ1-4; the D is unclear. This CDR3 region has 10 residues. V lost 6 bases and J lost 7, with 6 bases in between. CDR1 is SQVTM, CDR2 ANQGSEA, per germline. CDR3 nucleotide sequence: TGCAGCGTCGCCGGTGAAAAACTGTTTTTT. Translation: CSVAGEKLFF.

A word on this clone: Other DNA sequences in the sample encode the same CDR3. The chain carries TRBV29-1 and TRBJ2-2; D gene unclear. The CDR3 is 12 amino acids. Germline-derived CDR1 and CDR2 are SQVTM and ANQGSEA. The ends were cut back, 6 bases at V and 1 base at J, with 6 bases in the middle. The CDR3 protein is CSVGKNTGELFF. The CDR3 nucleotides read TGCAGCGTGGGCAAGAACACCGGGGAGCTGTTTTTT.

The CDR3 loop is CASSSRDGYGYTF. CDR3 DNA: TGCGCCAGCAGCTCCAGGGACGGCTATGGCTACACCTTC. V is TRBV5-1 and J is TRBJ1-2; perhaps TRBD1 as D (5 bases). CDR1 and CDR2 from the germline V gene are SGHRS and YFSETQ. The ends were cut back, 3 bases at V and 4 bases at J, with 10 bases in the middle. This CDR3 spans 13 amino acids.

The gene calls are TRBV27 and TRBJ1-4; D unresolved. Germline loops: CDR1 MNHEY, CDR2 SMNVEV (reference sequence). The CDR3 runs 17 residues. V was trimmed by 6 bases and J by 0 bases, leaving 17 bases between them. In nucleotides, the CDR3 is TGTGCCAGCAGCTCCCTCGGTTTGCAGGCAACTAATGAAAAACTGTTTTTT. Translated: CASSSLGLQATNEKLFF.

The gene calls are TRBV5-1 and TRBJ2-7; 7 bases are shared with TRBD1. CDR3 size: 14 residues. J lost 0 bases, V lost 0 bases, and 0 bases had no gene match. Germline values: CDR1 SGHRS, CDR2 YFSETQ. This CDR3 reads CASSLGQGSYEQYF. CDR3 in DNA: TGCGCCAGCAGCTTGGGACAGGGCTCCTACGAGCAGTACTTC.

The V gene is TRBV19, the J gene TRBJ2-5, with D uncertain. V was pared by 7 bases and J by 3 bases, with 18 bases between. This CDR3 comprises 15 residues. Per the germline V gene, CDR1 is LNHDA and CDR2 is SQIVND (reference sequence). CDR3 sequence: CASTSGSIAEETQYF. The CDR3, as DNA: TGTGCCAGTACCTCGGGCTCAATTGCCGAAGAGACCCAGTACTTC.

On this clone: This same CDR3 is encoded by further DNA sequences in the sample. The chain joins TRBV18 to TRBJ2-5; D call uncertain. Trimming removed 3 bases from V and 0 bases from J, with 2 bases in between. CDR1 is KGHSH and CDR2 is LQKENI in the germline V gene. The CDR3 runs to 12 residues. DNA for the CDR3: TGTGCCAGCTCACCCTACCAAGAGACCCAGTACTTC. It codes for CASSPYQETQYF.